This TCR beta chain was profiled in a study of T cell repertoires in cytomegalovirus infection. Study results and limitations: HLA-C-restricted TCR beta clonotypes specific for CMV led the ex vivo response.

Germline-derived CDR1 and CDR2 are ENHRY and SYGVKD. CDR3 length: 14 residues. The V gene lost 7 bases and the J gene lost 4 bases, with 15 bases spanning the gap. TCRdb recomputed calls from the reads with MiXCR, one row per CDR3 protein. Here the sample spans 150,000 to 200,000 distinct CDR3 sequences, nearly 9.5% being singletons. Note on this clonotype: Antigen: not known.

The sequence was obtained from a human donor in good health (CMV status not recorded). Some clones in this sample may be carry-over from other donors' samples. The sample comprised PBMCs. V gene TRBV10-3 combines with J gene TRBJ2-3; D uncertain. CDR3 sequence (DNA): TGTGCCATCAAGGAAGTACATACGCCAGATACGCAGTATTTT. Protein sequence: CAIKEVHTPDTQYF.